This TCR beta chain was sequenced in a study of PD-1 blockade in classical Hodgkin lymphoma. V gave up 4 bases and J gave up 1 base; unmatched junction bases: 4. Germline-derived CDR1 and CDR2 are SGHTS and YDEGEE. This CDR3 has 14 amino acids. The time point is: cycle 4 day 1 (C4D1), after around six weeks of nivolumab. No patient escaped relapse after autologous stem cell transplantation, and brentuximab vedotin exposure varied. Repertoires were generated with immunoSEQ multiplex PCR, while TCRdb's copy carries only in-frame clones and drops some. The sample includes about 94,000 clones, roughly 91% of them seen just once.

This receptor was taken from a human donor with classical Hodgkin lymphoma. Sequences were derived from peripheral blood mononuclear cells (PBMCs), sampled before the fourth cycle of nivolumab. The chain combines TRBV5-8 with TRBJ1-2; 7 bases align to TRBD1. The CDR3 spells CASSRWDSNYGYTF. CDR3 bases: TGTGCCAGCAGCAGATGGGACAGTAACTATGGCTACACCTTC.